Sequencing of this TCR beta chain was carried out in a study of response to subunit inactivated influenza vaccine. Study results and caveats: Each seasonal influenza vaccination, the authors suggested, recruits few new T cells.

Per germline, CDR1 MNHEY and CDR2 SVGAGI. Germline trimming cut 1 base from V and 1 base from J; bases unmatched to any gene: 2. The CDR3 has 15 residues. TCRdb fed the RT-PCR reads into MiXCR, producing one record per CDR3 protein. The repertoire holds 500,000 to 750,000 distinct CDR3 sequences, around 15% seen once, with 11% in the top ten. With regard to this clonotype: Its antigen is still unknown.

Sequencing used PBMCs from blood, obtained about 13 days after vaccination. This rearrangement joins TRBV6-5 to TRBJ2-3; 7 bases line up with TRBD2. This sequence was found in a man between 50 and 59 years old who received an inactivated influenza vaccine. The CDR3 nucleotides are TGTGCCAGCAGTTACTGGGGGGGGGGCACAGATACGCAGTATTTT. It yields the protein CASSYWGGGTDTQYF.